The rows below give T cell receptor beta chains drawn from one sample of a study of blood T cell repertoires in COVID-19. The repertoire was sequenced with immunoSEQ multiplex PCR; TCRdb's copy has only in-frame clones and lacks some. The repertoire has over 90,000 clones, around 84% of them found once; the top ten carry 13%. Sequences were obtained from peripheral blood. The receptors here all came from a woman in her sixties or seventies in a cohort sampled during active or convalescent COVID-19. Both conserved end residues are part of each CDR3. Each record gives: CDR3 DNA, CDR3 protein, V gene, J gene, clone size, D gene. A D gene is named only where the DNA matches it firmly. The listing skips clone size in some rows; elsewhere it reads once, few, many or a size class.

DNA: TGCGCCAGCAGCTTGGACAGGGGACGGAATTCACCCCTCCACTTT
CDR3: CASSLDRGRNSPLHF
V: TRBV5-1
J: TRBJ1-6
size: -
D: TRBD1

DNA: TGTGCCAGCAGCTTACGAGGGACTAGCGTTTCCACAGATACGCAGTATTTT
CDR3: CASSLRGTSVSTDTQYF
V: TRBV7-3
J: TRBJ2-3
size: -
D: TRBD2

DNA: TGTGCCAGCAGTTCAGGGGGACAGGCGGCAGATACGCAGTATTTT
CDR3: CASSSGGQAADTQYF
V: TRBV28
J: TRBJ2-3
size: -
D: TRBD1

DNA: TGTGCCAGTAGTAGTAGCGGGGGGAACATTCAGTACTTC
CDR3: CASSSSGGNIQYF
V: TRBV19
J: TRBJ2-4
size: -
D: TRBD2

DNA: TGTGCCAGCTCACCACCGATTAGTGCCCGGGGGGCTAGCACAGATACGCAGTATTTT
CDR3: CASSPPISARGASTDTQYF
V: TRBV18
J: TRBJ2-3
size: -
D: -

DNA: TGTGCCAGCAGCTTAGTTGCGGGAGTAAGCAGTGAGCAGTTCTTC
CDR3: CASSLVAGVSSEQFF
V: TRBV11-3
J: TRBJ2-1
size: -
D: TRBD2

DNA: TGTGCCAGCAGCCCCTCCGGGGGTCTCACCGGGGAGCTGTTTTTT
CDR3: CASSPSGGLTGELFF
V: TRBV9
J: TRBJ2-2
size: -
D: -

DNA: TGTGCCAGCAGCTTGGGCGGGGGGCTGAATGAGCAGTTCTTC
CDR3: CASSLGGGLNEQFF
V: TRBV11-2
J: TRBJ2-1
size: -
D: TRBD2

DNA: TGTGCCAGCTCACCAGGGGAGGGAGCCCGCGGCAATCAGCCCCAGCATTTT
CDR3: CASSPGEGARGNQPQHF
V: TRBV18
J: TRBJ1-5
size: -
D: -

DNA: TGTGCCAGCAGCCCACGGACACCCTACGAGCAGTACTTC
CDR3: CASSPRTPYEQYF
V: TRBV3-1/TRBV3-2
J: TRBJ2-7
size: -
D: -

DNA: TGCGCCAGCAGCTTGGACAGGGGGCCGTACGAGCAGTACTTC
CDR3: CASSLDRGPYEQYF
V: TRBV5-1
J: TRBJ2-7
size: -
D: TRBD1

DNA: TGTGCCAGTAGTATACTCTATCGAGGCCAGGGGTACGAGCAGTACTTC
CDR3: CASSILYRGQGYEQYF
V: TRBV19
J: TRBJ2-7
size: -
D: -

DNA: TGTGCCAGCAGTCGACAGGGGGCGACTGAAGCTTTCTTT
CDR3: CASSRQGATEAFF
V: TRBV2
J: TRBJ1-1
size: -
D: TRBD1

DNA: TGTGCCAGCCCCCCTGGGCCCTCCTACAATGAGCAGTTCTTC
CDR3: CASPPGPSYNEQFF
V: TRBV28
J: TRBJ2-1
size: -
D: -

DNA: TGTGCCAGCAGTTTACCCTCGAGAGGAGCTTTCTTT
CDR3: CASSLPSRGAFF
V: TRBV28
J: TRBJ1-1
size: -
D: -

DNA: TGTGCCAGCAGCCAAGCTAGTGTAGTGGCTGAGCAGTTCTTC
CDR3: CASSQASVVAEQFF
V: TRBV4-2
J: TRBJ2-1
size: -
D: -

DNA: TGCGCCAGCAGCCGGAGCGGGGGGGCAGTTGATACGCAGTATTTT
CDR3: CASSRSGGAVDTQYF
V: TRBV4-1
J: TRBJ2-3
size: -
D: TRBD2

DNA: TGTGCCAGCTCCGGGTACACTGAAGCTTTCTTT
CDR3: CASSGYTEAFF
V: TRBV6-5
J: TRBJ1-1
size: -
D: -

DNA: TGCGCCAGCAGAAACGACAGGGGTGGTTGTCAGCCCCAGCATTTT
CDR3: CASRNDRGGCQPQHF
V: TRBV23-1
J: TRBJ1-5
size: -
D: TRBD1

DNA: TGTGCCAGCAGCCAAGATGTGAAGGGGGTGGAGCAGTTCTTC
CDR3: CASSQDVKGVEQFF
V: TRBV3-1/TRBV3-2
J: TRBJ2-1
size: -
D: -

DNA: TGTGCCAGTAGTATAGCCACAGTGTACCAAGAGACCCAGTACTTC
CDR3: CASSIATVYQETQYF
V: TRBV19
J: TRBJ2-5
size: -
D: -

DNA: TGTGCCAGCAGCCTATTGACAGGGGGGTCTGGCCTAGCCAAAAACATTCAGTACTTC
CDR3: CASSLLTGGSGLAKNIQYF
V: TRBV11-2
J: TRBJ2-4
size: -
D: TRBD1

DNA: TGTGCCAGCAGCTTGGGTTGGAGGGACTTCTACAATGAGCAGTTCTTC
CDR3: CASSLGWRDFYNEQFF
V: TRBV5-4
J: TRBJ2-1
size: -
D: -

DNA: TGTGCCTGGGCGGGACAGGGAAGTTCACCCCTCCACTTT
CDR3: CAWAGQGSSPLHF
V: TRBV30
J: TRBJ1-6
size: -
D: TRBD1

DNA: TGCGCCAGCAGCTTGACTAGCGGGACCTACGAGCAGTACTTC
CDR3: CASSLTSGTYEQYF
V: TRBV5-1
J: TRBJ2-7
size: -
D: TRBD2

DNA: TGTGCCTGGAGTCGGGGTCTTGGAAACACCATATATTTT
CDR3: CAWSRGLGNTIYF
V: TRBV30
J: TRBJ1-3
size: -
D: -

DNA: TGTGCCAGCAGTTATACAGGGCGGAACACTGAAGCTTTCTTT
CDR3: CASSYTGRNTEAFF
V: TRBV25-1
J: TRBJ1-1
size: -
D: -

DNA: TGTGCCAGCAGCCAAGAAACTAGCGTGTCCACAGATACGCAGTATTTT
CDR3: CASSQETSVSTDTQYF
V: TRBV4-2
J: TRBJ2-3
size: -
D: TRBD2

DNA: TGTGCCAGCAGCCAAGGTACAGGGGGTATCGATGAGCAGTTCTTC
CDR3: CASSQGTGGIDEQFF
V: TRBV4-2
J: TRBJ2-1
size: -
D: TRBD1

DNA: TGTGCCAGCAGCTCGAATGGAGGGAGGGCCGGTGAGACCCAGTACTTC
CDR3: CASSSNGGRAGETQYF
V: TRBV7-3
J: TRBJ2-5
size: -
D: TRBD2

DNA: TGTGCCAGCAGCCACAATTGGTGGGACAGCTCTGGGGGCTACACCTTC
CDR3: CASSHNWWDSSGGYTF
V: TRBV27
J: TRBJ1-2
size: -
D: TRBD1

DNA: TGTGCTAGTGGTTTCGGGGGCTCTGGAAACACCATATATTTT
CDR3: CASGFGGSGNTIYF
V: TRBV12-5
J: TRBJ1-3
size: -
D: -

DNA: TGTGCCAGCAGCCAGACTAGCGGGGGGGCCGGCTACGAGCAGTACTTC
CDR3: CASSQTSGGAGYEQYF
V: TRBV4-2
J: TRBJ2-7
size: -
D: TRBD2

DNA: TGTGCCAGCAGCCAAGACCCCTGGCCGCAGTATTTT
CDR3: CASSQDPWPQYF
V: TRBV3-1/TRBV3-2
J: TRBJ2-3
size: -
D: -

DNA: TGTGCCAGTAGTATTGGCAGGGCGGCCTATGGCTACACCTTC
CDR3: CASSIGRAAYGYTF
V: TRBV19
J: TRBJ1-2
size: -
D: -

DNA: TGTGCCAGCAGCGCCACAGGGGATCAGCCCCAGCATTTT
CDR3: CASSATGDQPQHF
V: TRBV9
J: TRBJ1-5
size: -
D: TRBD1

DNA: TGTGCCACAACGGGACAGAACTATGGCTACACCTTC
CDR3: CATTGQNYGYTF
V: TRBV12-3/TRBV12-4
J: TRBJ1-2
size: -
D: TRBD1

DNA: TGTGCCAGCAGCCCAACCTGGGACAGTGAAGCTTTCTTT
CDR3: CASSPTWDSEAFF
V: TRBV3-1/TRBV3-2
J: TRBJ1-1
size: -
D: TRBD1

DNA: TGTGCCAGCAGCTTAGGGCTGGGGGGGGCGGGCCAAGAGACCCAGTACTTC
CDR3: CASSLGLGGAGQETQYF
V: TRBV7-6
J: TRBJ2-5
size: -
D: -

DNA: TGTGCCAGCAGCCTAACTAGCGGGCCCTACAATGAGCAGTTCTTC
CDR3: CASSLTSGPYNEQFF
V: TRBV4-2
J: TRBJ2-1
size: -
D: TRBD2

DNA: TGTGCCAGCTCACCACGCTGGGGGACAGAGTGGCCGAACACCGGGGAGCTGTTTTTT
CDR3: CASSPRWGTEWPNTGELFF
V: TRBV18
J: TRBJ2-2
size: -
D: TRBD1

DNA: TGTGCCAGCAGTTTACCCCGGGACAGGGGTGGAAAGCAGTACTTC
CDR3: CASSLPRDRGGKQYF
V: TRBV27
J: TRBJ2-7
size: -
D: TRBD1

DNA: TGTGCCAGCAGTCTTTGGGGTGGTAGCGGGAACAATGAGCAGTTCTTC
CDR3: CASSLWGGSGNNEQFF
V: TRBV28
J: TRBJ2-1
size: -
D: TRBD2

DNA: TGCGCCAGCAGCTTGCCCCTGGGGGCGGTAGCCAAAAACATTCAGTACTTC
CDR3: CASSLPLGAVAKNIQYF
V: TRBV5-1
J: TRBJ2-4
size: -
D: -

DNA: TGTGCCAGCACCGACCCGGCAGGGGCCACTGAAGCTTTCTTT
CDR3: CASTDPAGATEAFF
V: TRBV6-6
J: TRBJ1-1
size: -
D: -

DNA: TGTGCCAGCAGCTTGACAAATGGGGCACTGAACACTGAAGCTTTCTTT
CDR3: CASSLTNGALNTEAFF
V: TRBV5-4
J: TRBJ1-1
size: -
D: -

DNA: TGTGCCAGCAGCCCCCAGGGGGTGGGTACTGAAGCTTTCTTT
CDR3: CASSPQGVGTEAFF
V: TRBV7-3
J: TRBJ1-1
size: once
D: TRBD1

DNA: TGTGCCAGCAGTTACAGGGGGCTCACCGGGGAGCTGTTTTTT
CDR3: CASSYRGLTGELFF
V: TRBV6-6
J: TRBJ2-2
size: -
D: TRBD1

DNA: TGTGCCAGCAGAACCGGGACAGCCTACAATGAGCAGTTCTTC
CDR3: CASRTGTAYNEQFF
V: TRBV11-2
J: TRBJ2-1
size: -
D: TRBD1

DNA: TGCGCCAGCAGCTTCCAGGGACAGGGGTTTTGGAATGAGCAGTTCTTC
CDR3: CASSFQGQGFWNEQFF
V: TRBV5-1
J: TRBJ2-1
size: few
D: TRBD1

DNA: TGTGCCAGCAGCCTTAGGGGCCTAGCGGGAGGGCCCTCCTACAATGAGCAGTTCTTC
CDR3: CASSLRGLAGGPSYNEQFF
V: TRBV9
J: TRBJ2-1
size: -
D: TRBD2

DNA: TGCGCCAGCTCAGGACAGGGATCGTATGGCTACACCTTC
CDR3: CASSGQGSYGYTF
V: TRBV10-1
J: TRBJ1-2
size: -
D: TRBD1

DNA: TGCGCCAGCAGCTCTGGGGACAACTCTCTCATCAATGAGCAGTTCTTC
CDR3: CASSSGDNSLINEQFF
V: TRBV5-1
J: TRBJ2-1
size: -
D: -

DNA: TGTGCCATCAGTGAGTCGGGGGGGAACTCCTACGAGCAGTACTTC
CDR3: CAISESGGNSYEQYF
V: TRBV10-3
J: TRBJ2-7
size: -
D: TRBD2

DNA: TGTGCCAGCAGCTCCGGGGGAGGGAATAATTCACCCCTCCACTTT
CDR3: CASSSGGGNNSPLHF
V: TRBV7-9
J: TRBJ1-6
size: -
D: -